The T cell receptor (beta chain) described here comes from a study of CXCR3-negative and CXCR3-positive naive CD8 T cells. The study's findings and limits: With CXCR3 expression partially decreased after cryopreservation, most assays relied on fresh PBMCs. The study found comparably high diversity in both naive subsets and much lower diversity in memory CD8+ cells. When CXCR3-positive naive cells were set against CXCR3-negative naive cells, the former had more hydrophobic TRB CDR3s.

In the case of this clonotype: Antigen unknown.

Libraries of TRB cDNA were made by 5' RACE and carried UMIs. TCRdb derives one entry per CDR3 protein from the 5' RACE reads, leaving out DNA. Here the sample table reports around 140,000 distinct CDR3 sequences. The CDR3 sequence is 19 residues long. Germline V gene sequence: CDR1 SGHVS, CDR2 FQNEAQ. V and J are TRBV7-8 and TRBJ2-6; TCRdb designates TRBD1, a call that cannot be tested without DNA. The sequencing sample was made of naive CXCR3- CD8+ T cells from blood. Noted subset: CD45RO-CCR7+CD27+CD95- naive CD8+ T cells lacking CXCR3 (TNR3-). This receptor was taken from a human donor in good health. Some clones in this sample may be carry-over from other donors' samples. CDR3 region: CASSPSTGYDSSGANVLTF.